The entry below gives a single T cell receptor beta chain sequence along with its context. Its antigen remains unidentified. The sample comes from a study of OX40 agonist ivuxolimab in advanced cancers. Study outcomes and limitations: Nonresponders, in some cases, also had low normalized T-cell clonal expansion.

The CDR3 totals 15 residues. CDR1 is SEHNR and CDR2 is FQNEAQ in the germline V gene (reference sequence). J gave up 1 base and V 5 bases, and 4 bases lay outside the gene matches. Method: immunoSEQ multiplex PCR; TCRdb's copy keeps in-frame clones and lacks some. The sample lists approximately 22,000 clones, roughly 84% occurring once. Sequencing was performed on CD4+ or CD8+ T cells sorted from blood, taken in a trial of the OX40 agonist ivuxolimab. This TCR was sampled from an adult with an advanced solid tumor such as melanoma, head and neck, liver or kidney cancer. The gene calls are TRBV7-9 and TRBJ2-3; 9 bases fit TRBD2. For the CDR3, the DNA is TGTGCCAGCAGCCCCCGGACTAGCGGCACAGATACGCAGTATTTT. This gives the protein CASSPRTSGTDTQYF.